The T cell receptor (beta chain) under discussion was sequenced for a study of T cell repertoires in cytomegalovirus infection (dated by TCRdb to between 2018 and 2020). A note on the overall study: The peptide stimulations were aimed at well-studied HLA-B-restricted epitopes as well as recently identified HLA-C-restricted CMV epitopes, whose presentation resists viral immunomodulation. The HLA type of each donor mattered for the analysis, because public TCR beta signatures pointed to carriage of CMV infection along with the matching HLA type. Study-wide findings and limitations: Cumulative frequency of public TCR beta family members discriminated carriers of CMV infection plus the relevant HLA type in this cohort and an independent roughly 330-donor cohort. The ex vivo response was dominated by HLA-C-restricted CMV-specific TCR beta clonotypes, which also provided the single most frequent clonotype in two of eight donors.

The treatment or condition label on this specimen signifies: in vitro stimulation with specific CMV peptide epitopes to enrich CMV-specific T cells. Regarding this clonotype: Its cognate antigen has yet to be identified. Base qualities are missing; no much larger clone stands one base away.

Sequenced using an Illumina HiSeq 1500. TCRdb cleaned the public reads at Q25 with fastp, built clones with MiXCR and kept in-frame beta chains. Each CDR3 protein appears once, grouped with its most common genes and DNA. The sample table records 550,000 to 700,000 distinct CDR3 sequences; around 40% of these occur just once. The ten largest clones represent more than 40% of the sample. The source was cultured PBMCs, collected from culture after CMV antigen stimulation. This receptor was identified in a human donor in good health (CMV status not recorded). Some clones in this sample may be carry-over from other donors' samples.

Here is the DNA: TGTGCCACCAGCAGAGTTCCGGGCAGGGTCGACTATGGCTACACCTTC. Protein translation: CATSRVPGRVDYGYTF. The chain employs TRBV15 and TRBJ1-2; the D gene is perhaps TRBD1, on 5 matching bases. According to the germline V gene (reference sequence), CDR1 reads LNHNV and CDR2 reads YYDKDF. The germline ends are 15 bases apart after V is trimmed by 1 base and J by 3 bases. Reading from cysteine to phenylalanine, the CDR3 counts 16 amino acids. CDR3 DNA is the only sequence kept; it has 48 bases, read in frame from the first base.